This T cell receptor beta chain originates from a study of OX40 agonist ivuxolimab in advanced cancers. Overall study: Dose-escalation subjects each had hepatocellular carcinoma, melanoma, renal cell or head and neck cancer.

Repertoires were generated with immunoSEQ multiplex PCR, while TCRdb's copy carries only in-frame clones and drops some. The sample records tens of thousands of clones, approximately 80% being singletons. The receptor was derived from an adult with an advanced solid tumor such as melanoma, head and neck, liver or kidney cancer. Sequences were derived from CD4+ or CD8+ T cells sorted from blood, sampled in a trial of the OX40 agonist ivuxolimab.

CDR3 sequence: CASSLVPGSSNQPQHF. Written as DNA, the CDR3 is TGTGCCAGCAGCTTAGTCCCCGGGAGTAGCAATCAGCCCCAGCATTTT. The rearrangement links TRBV7-2 to TRBJ1-5; D remains ambiguous. Per germline, CDR1 SGHTA and CDR2 FQGNSA. The length of the CDR3 is 16 residues. Trimming shortened V by 1 base and J by 0 bases, and 10 bases separated the two germline ends.